The T cell receptor (beta chain) under discussion was sequenced for a study of shared clonotypes between healthy human individuals. TCRdb keeps only in-frame clones here, not all; method: immunoSEQ multiplex PCR. The table has roughly 2.2 million clones, about nine tenths seen once. V lost 0 bases and J lost 6; bases outside the gene matches: 2. Germline CDR1 and CDR2: SEHNR and FQNEAQ (reference sequence). This CDR3 spans 13 amino acids. Memory CD4+ cells were the fraction left after CD45RA+ naive selection. Sequenced input: naive CD4+ T cells from PBMCs. Regarding subset: CD45RA+ positively selected. The V call is TRBV7-9, the J call TRBJ2-7, with 7 nucleotides matching TRBD2. The TCR comes from a man between 18 and 29 years old in good health. Some clones in this sample may be carry-over from other donors' samples. CDR3 sequence reads: CASSLAGGFEQYF. CDR3 nucleotide sequence: TGTGCCAGCAGCTTAGCGGGAGGGTTCGAGCAGTACTTC.